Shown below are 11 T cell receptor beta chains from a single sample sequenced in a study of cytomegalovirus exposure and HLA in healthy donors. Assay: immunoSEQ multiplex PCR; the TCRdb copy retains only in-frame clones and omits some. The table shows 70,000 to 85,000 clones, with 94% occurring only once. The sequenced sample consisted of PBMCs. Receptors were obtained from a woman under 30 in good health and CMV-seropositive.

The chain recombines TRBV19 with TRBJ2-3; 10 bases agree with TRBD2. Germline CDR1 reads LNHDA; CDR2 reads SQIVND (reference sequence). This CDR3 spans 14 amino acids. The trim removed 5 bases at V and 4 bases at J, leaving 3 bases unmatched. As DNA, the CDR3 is TGTGCCAGTAGTTCTCTAGCGGGAGCAGATACGCAGTATTTT. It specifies CASSSLAGADTQYF.

CDR3: CASSPFLEGRKYF. CDR3 coding DNA: TGTGCCAGCTCACCATTTTTGGAAGGGAGGAAGTACTTC. The chain joins TRBV18 to TRBJ2-5, with D tentatively TRBD2 (6 bases). CDR1 and CDR2 (germline): KGHSH, LQKENI. Trimming shortened V by 2 bases and J by 12 bases, and 16 bases separated the two germline ends. The CDR3 extends over 13 amino acids.

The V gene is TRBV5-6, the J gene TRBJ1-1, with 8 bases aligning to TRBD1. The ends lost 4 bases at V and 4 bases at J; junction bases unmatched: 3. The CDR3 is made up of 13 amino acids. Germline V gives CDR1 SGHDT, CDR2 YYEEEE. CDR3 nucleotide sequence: TGTGCCAGCAGCCCACAGGGGGTCACTGAAGCTTTCTTT. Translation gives CASSPQGVTEAFF.

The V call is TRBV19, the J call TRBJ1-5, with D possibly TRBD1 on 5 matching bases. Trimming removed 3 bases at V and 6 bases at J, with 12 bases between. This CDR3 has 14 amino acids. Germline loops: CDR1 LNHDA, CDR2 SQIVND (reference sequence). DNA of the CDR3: TGTGCCAGTAGTATGTGGGGGGAGAGTCAGCCCCAGCATTTT. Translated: CASSMWGESQPQHF.

CDR3 nucleotides: TGTGCCAGCAGGTCTCCGGGGTTGGGCACTGAAGCTTTCTTT. As protein: CASRSPGLGTEAFF. The chain recombines TRBV6-5 with TRBJ1-1, with D uncertain. Trimming shortened V by 6 bases and J by 4 bases, and 15 bases separated the two germline ends. CDR1 MNHEY and CDR2 SVGAGI come from the germline V gene. The CDR3 extends over 14 amino acids.

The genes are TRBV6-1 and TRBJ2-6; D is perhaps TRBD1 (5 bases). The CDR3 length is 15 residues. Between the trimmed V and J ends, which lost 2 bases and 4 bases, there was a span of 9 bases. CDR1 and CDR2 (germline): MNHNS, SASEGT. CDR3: CASSEKGSGANVLTF. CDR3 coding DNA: TGTGCCAGCAGTGAAAAGGGGTCCGGGGCCAACGTCCTGACTTTC.

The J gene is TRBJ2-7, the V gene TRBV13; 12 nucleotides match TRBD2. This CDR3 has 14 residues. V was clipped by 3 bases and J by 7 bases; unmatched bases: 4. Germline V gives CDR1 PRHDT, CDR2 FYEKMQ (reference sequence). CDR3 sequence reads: CASSFLAGGREQYF. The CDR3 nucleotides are TGTGCCAGCAGCTTCCTAGCGGGAGGGCGAGAGCAGTACTTC.

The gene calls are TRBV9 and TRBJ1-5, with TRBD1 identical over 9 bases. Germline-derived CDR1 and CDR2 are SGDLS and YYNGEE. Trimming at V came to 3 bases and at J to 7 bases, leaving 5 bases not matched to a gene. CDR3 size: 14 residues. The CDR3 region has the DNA TGTGCCAGCAGCGCGACAGGGGGTAACCAGCCCCAGCATTTT. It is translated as CASSATGGNQPQHF.

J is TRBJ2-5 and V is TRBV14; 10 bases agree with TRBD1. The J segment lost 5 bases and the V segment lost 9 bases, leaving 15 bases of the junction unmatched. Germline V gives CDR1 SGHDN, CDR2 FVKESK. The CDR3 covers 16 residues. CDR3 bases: TGTGCCAGGAAGACTGGGACAGGGGACCTGAGGGAGACCCAGTACTTC. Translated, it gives CARKTGTGDLRETQYF.

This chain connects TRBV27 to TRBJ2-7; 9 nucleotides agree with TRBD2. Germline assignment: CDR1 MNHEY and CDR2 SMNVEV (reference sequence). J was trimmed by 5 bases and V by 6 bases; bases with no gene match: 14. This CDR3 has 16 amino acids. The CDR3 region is CASSSVGVAGVDEQYF. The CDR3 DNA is TGTGCCAGCAGCTCCGTCGGTGTAGCGGGAGTGGACGAGCAGTACTTC.

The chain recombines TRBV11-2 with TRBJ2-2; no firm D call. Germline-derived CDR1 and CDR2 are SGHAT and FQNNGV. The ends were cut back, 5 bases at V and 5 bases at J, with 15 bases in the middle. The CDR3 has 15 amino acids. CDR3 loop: CASSPLTTVTGELFF. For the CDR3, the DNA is TGTGCCAGCAGCCCCCTAACTACTGTGACCGGGGAGCTGTTTTTT.